This T cell receptor (beta chain) was recovered during a study of blood T cell repertoires in COVID-19. Study-wide context: Sample material is recorded as cDNA or gDNA derived from T cells, B-cell-depleted T cells, or PBMCs.

Per the germline V gene, CDR1 is SEHNR and CDR2 is FQNEAQ (reference sequence). With 7 bases removed from V and 1 base from J, the gap between germline ends came to 10 bases. The CDR3 is 13 amino acids. Measured with immunoSEQ multiplex PCR; TCRdb has only the in-frame clones, and not every one. Found here are fewer than 300,000 clones, about 88% of them singletons; the top ten hold 0.95% to 1%. The sequence was collected from a woman aged 40 to 55 who had recovered from COVID-19. V gene TRBV7-9 combines with J gene TRBJ2-5; D is ambiguous. The sample consisted of peripheral blood. The CDR3 here is CASIRPGQETQYF. The CDR3, as DNA: TGTGCCAGCATACGGCCGGGCCAAGAGACCCAGTACTTC. Supplemented by reference TRBV7-9 and TRBJ2-5, the full variable domain reads DTGVSQNPRHKITKRGQNVTFRCDPISEHNRLYWYRQTLGQGPEFLTYFQNEAQLEKSRLLSDRFSAERPKGSFSTLEIQRTEQGDSAMYLCASIRPGQETQYFGPGTRLLVL.